This T cell receptor (beta chain) appears in the sequencing data of a study of early T cells in non-severe SARS-CoV-2 infection. Using its own MiXCR run on the 5' RACE reads, TCRdb lists one record per CDR3 protein. The sample includes some 62,000 distinct CDR3 sequences, 8.5% to 9.5% of them seen just once. Per the germline V gene, CDR1 is SGHRS and CDR2 is YFSETQ. This CDR3 contains 15 residues. V lost 3 bases, J lost 4 bases, and 7 bases stayed unmatched. This chain connects TRBV5-1 to TRBJ2-5; TRBD1 agrees at 9 bases. Sequencing used whole blood. The TCR was taken from an adult who was a healthcare worker with PCR-confirmed SARS-CoV-2 infection or an uninfected control (not recorded which). CDR3 loop: CASSSTGGVLETQYF. The CDR3 bases are TGCGCCAGCAGCTCGACAGGGGGGGTATTAGAGACCCAGTACTTC.